These T cell receptor beta chains were read from a single sample in a study of shared clonotypes between healthy human individuals. TCRdb keeps only in-frame clones here, not all; method: immunoSEQ multiplex PCR. The sample consists of over 2 million clones, roughly 94% of them appearing once. Sequences were obtained from naive CD4+ T cells sorted from blood. Receptor source: a man aged 18 to 35 in good health. Both conserved end residues are part of each CDR3. The order of the fields is V gene, clone size, J gene, D gene, CDR3 protein, CDR3 DNA. The D gene is left open where the match is weak. Clone size is stated in some rows and not others, as once, few, many or a class when expanded.

V gene: TRBV7-2; clone size: NA; J gene: TRBJ1-4; D gene: NA; CDR3 protein: CASSRRVGNEKLFF; CDR3 DNA: TGTGCCAGCAGCCGGCGCGTGGGCAATGAAAAACTGTTTTTT
V gene: TRBV30; clone size: NA; J gene: TRBJ1-5; D gene: NA; CDR3 protein: CAWRGAGVINQPQHF; CDR3 DNA: TGTGCCTGGAGGGGAGCAGGGGTTATAAATCAGCCCCAGCATTTT
V gene: TRBV11-1; clone size: NA; J gene: TRBJ2-3; D gene: TRBD2; CDR3 protein: CASSPRGRGGMADTQYF; CDR3 DNA: TGTGCCAGCAGCCCGAGAGGTCGGGGGGGCATGGCAGATACGCAGTATTTT
V gene: TRBV10-3; clone size: NA; J gene: TRBJ1-2; D gene: NA; CDR3 protein: CAISERGMGYGYTF; CDR3 DNA: TGTGCCATCAGTGAAAGGGGGATGGGCTATGGCTACACCTTC
V gene: TRBV5-1; clone size: NA; J gene: TRBJ2-1; D gene: NA; CDR3 protein: CASSTQGVGYEQFF; CDR3 DNA: TGCGCCAGCAGCACTCAAGGTGTCGGCTATGAGCAGTTCTTC
V gene: TRBV9; clone size: NA; J gene: TRBJ2-1; D gene: NA; CDR3 protein: CASSVVGSLSYNEQFF; CDR3 DNA: TGTGCCAGCAGCGTAGTTGGCTCCTTGTCCTACAATGAGCAGTTCTTC
V gene: TRBV6-6; clone size: NA; J gene: TRBJ2-7; D gene: TRBD1; CDR3 protein: CACSGRAGTGNYEQYF; CDR3 DNA: TGTGCCTGCAGCGGGCGTGCCGGGACAGGGAACTACGAGCAGTACTTC
V gene: TRBV19; clone size: NA; J gene: TRBJ2-7; D gene: NA; CDR3 protein: CASSAQTSYEQYF; CDR3 DNA: TGTGCCAGTTCTGCACAGACGTCCTACGAGCAGTACTTC
V gene: TRBV29-1; clone size: NA; J gene: TRBJ1-1; D gene: NA; CDR3 protein: CSVLRTMNTEAFF; CDR3 DNA: TGCAGCGTGTTACGAACTATGAACACTGAAGCTTTCTTT
V gene: TRBV7-2; clone size: NA; J gene: TRBJ2-7; D gene: TRBD2; CDR3 protein: CASSLGGSPSYEQYF; CDR3 DNA: TGTGCCAGCAGCTTGGGGGGGAGCCCCTCCTACGAGCAGTACTTC
V gene: TRBV19; clone size: NA; J gene: TRBJ1-3; D gene: NA; CDR3 protein: CASKLGGFSSGNTIYF; CDR3 DNA: TGTGCCAGTAAGTTGGGAGGATTTAGCTCTGGAAACACCATATATTTT
V gene: TRBV2; clone size: few; J gene: TRBJ2-3; D gene: NA; CDR3 protein: CASSPDRTNQPQYF; CDR3 DNA: TGTGCCAGCAGTCCCGACAGGACCAATCAGCCCCAGTATTTT
V gene: TRBV4-3; clone size: NA; J gene: TRBJ2-7; D gene: TRBD2; CDR3 protein: CASSQTALAGVHEQYF; CDR3 DNA: TGCGCCAGCAGCCAGACGGCACTAGCGGGAGTCCACGAGCAGTACTTC
V gene: TRBV19; clone size: once; J gene: TRBJ1-2; D gene: NA; CDR3 protein: CASSITSQGYGYTF; CDR3 DNA: TGTGCCAGTAGTATAACGTCACAGGGATATGGCTACACCTTC
V gene: TRBV6-1; clone size: NA; J gene: TRBJ1-2; D gene: NA; CDR3 protein: CASSGQGLDGYTF; CDR3 DNA: TGTGCCAGCAGTGGGCAGGGGCTGGATGGCTACACCTTC
V gene: TRBV7-2; clone size: NA; J gene: TRBJ2-7; D gene: TRBD2; CDR3 protein: CASSLRLTGGSSYEQYF; CDR3 DNA: TGTGCCAGCAGCTTAAGGCTGACGGGAGGCTCTTCCTACGAGCAGTACTTC
V gene: TRBV19; clone size: once; J gene: TRBJ1-1; D gene: TRBD1; CDR3 protein: CASSLGTGSLGAFF; CDR3 DNA: TGTGCCAGTAGTCTTGGGACAGGTAGCCTCGGAGCTTTCTTT
V gene: TRBV28; clone size: NA; J gene: TRBJ1-1; D gene: NA; CDR3 protein: CASSSGTLGGDEAFF; CDR3 DNA: TGTGCCAGCAGTTCTGGCACCCTGGGAGGGGATGAAGCTTTCTTT
V gene: TRBV18; clone size: NA; J gene: TRBJ1-3; D gene: NA; CDR3 protein: CASSPRYLDFSGSGNTIYF; CDR3 DNA: TGTGCCAGCTCACCACGATACTTAGACTTCAGTGGATCGGGAAACACCATATATTTT
V gene: TRBV6-6; clone size: NA; J gene: TRBJ2-7; D gene: NA; CDR3 protein: CASSYSGRTYEQYF; CDR3 DNA: TGTGCCAGCAGTTACTCGGGCCGCACCTACGAGCAGTACTTC
V gene: TRBV10-3; clone size: NA; J gene: TRBJ1-5; D gene: TRBD1; CDR3 protein: CAISDEGQAGQPQHF; CDR3 DNA: TGTGCCATCAGTGACGAAGGACAGGCGGGTCAGCCCCAGCATTTT
V gene: TRBV30; clone size: NA; J gene: TRBJ2-1; D gene: TRBD1; CDR3 protein: CACAGGPTPNEQFF; CDR3 DNA: TGTGCCTGTGCAGGGGGCCCGACCCCTAATGAGCAGTTCTTC
V gene: TRBV2; clone size: NA; J gene: TRBJ2-3; D gene: NA; CDR3 protein: CASSGIGHSTDTQYF; CDR3 DNA: TGTGCCAGCAGTGGTATAGGGCACAGCACAGATACGCAGTATTTT
V gene: TRBV30; clone size: NA; J gene: TRBJ2-1; D gene: TRBD2; CDR3 protein: CAWSGGLAGGNEQFF; CDR3 DNA: TGTGCCTGGAGTGGGGGACTAGCGGGAGGAAATGAGCAGTTCTTC
V gene: TRBV2; clone size: NA; J gene: TRBJ2-7; D gene: TRBD2; CDR3 protein: CASRGLAGGTYEQYF; CDR3 DNA: TGTGCCAGCAGGGGACTAGCGGGAGGAACCTACGAGCAGTACTTC
V gene: TRBV6-1; clone size: NA; J gene: TRBJ2-1; D gene: NA; CDR3 protein: CASSELSEQFF; CDR3 DNA: TGTGCCAGCAGTGAACTGAGTGAGCAGTTCTTC
V gene: TRBV5-6; clone size: NA; J gene: TRBJ1-1; D gene: NA; CDR3 protein: CASSFIRWENTEAFF; CDR3 DNA: TGTGCCAGCAGCTTCATTCGATGGGAGAACACTGAAGCTTTCTTT
V gene: TRBV5-1; clone size: NA; J gene: TRBJ1-1; D gene: NA; CDR3 protein: CASSLTGGGKNTEAFF; CDR3 DNA: TGCGCCAGCAGCCTCACCGGCGGGGGGAAGAATACTGAAGCTTTCTTT
V gene: TRBV19; clone size: once; J gene: TRBJ2-2; D gene: NA; CDR3 protein: CASSGTGLAGELFF; CDR3 DNA: TGTGCCAGTAGTGGAACAGGGTTAGCCGGGGAGCTGTTTTTT
V gene: TRBV2; clone size: NA; J gene: TRBJ2-4; D gene: NA; CDR3 protein: CASSEGQGVTKNIQYF; CDR3 DNA: TGTGCCAGCAGTGAGGGGCAGGGCGTAACCAAAAACATTCAGTACTTC
V gene: TRBV6-5; clone size: NA; J gene: TRBJ1-2; D gene: NA; CDR3 protein: CASSYSRAGHNGYTF; CDR3 DNA: TGTGCCAGCAGTTACTCGAGGGCAGGGCACAATGGCTACACCTTC
V gene: TRBV18; clone size: NA; J gene: TRBJ1-2; D gene: TRBD1; CDR3 protein: CASSPVGQGAAGYTF; CDR3 DNA: TGTGCCAGCTCACCAGTTGGGCAGGGGGCTGCTGGCTACACCTTC